Given below is one T cell receptor (beta chain) in context. This sample was included in a study of T cell changes during pregnancy in multiple sclerosis. Some clones are missing from TCRdb's copy, which holds only in-frame ones; the method was immunoSEQ multiplex PCR. The sample carries about 67,000 clones, around 92% recorded once. V was clipped by 0 bases and J by 3 bases, with 5 bases between them. CDR3 length: 13 residues. Germline CDR1 is SGHRS and CDR2 is YFSETQ. This TCR was recovered from a female donor with multiple sclerosis, enrolled in a pregnancy study. The sample was peripheral blood, taken after pregnancy. The rearrangement joins TRBV5-1 to TRBJ2-3; D is possibly TRBD2 (5 bases). CDR3 region: CASSLGGTDTQYF. Written as DNA, the CDR3 is TGCGCCAGCAGCTTGGGAGGGACAGATACGCAGTATTTT.